These 7 T cell receptor beta chains were sequenced from one sample in a study of blood T cell repertoires in COVID-19. Clones were sequenced by immunoSEQ multiplex PCR, and TCRdb holds only the in-frame ones, with some missing. The sample yields around 270,000 clones, around nine tenths seen once. Sample: peripheral blood. These receptors all come from a middle-aged man who had recovered from COVID-19.

The V and J genes are TRBV5-5 and TRBJ2-3; D might be TRBD2 (6 bases). This CDR3 is 20 amino acids long. Germline V CDR1 and CDR2: SGHKS, YYEKEE (reference sequence). V was pared by 3 bases and J by 3 bases, with 29 bases between. The CDR3 nucleotides are TGTGCCAGCAGCTGCGCAGCCTACTTCGGGACTCAACTCTGTACAGATACGCAGTATTTT. Its protein product is CASSCAAYFGTQLCTDTQYF. Looking up the rest from reference TRBV5-5 and TRBJ2-3 gives the full variable domain: DAGVTQSPTHLIKTRGQQVTLRCSPISGHKSVSWYQQVLGQGPQFIFQYYEKEERGRGNFPDRFSARQFPNYSSELNVNALLLGDSALYLCASSCAAYFGTQLCTDTQYFGPGTRLTVL.

The chain links TRBV5-4 to TRBJ1-4; 7 bases align to TRBD1. CDR1 and CDR2 from the germline V gene are SGHNT and YYREEE (reference sequence). V lost 4 bases, J lost 0 bases, and 0 bases stayed unmatched. CDR3 size: 14 residues. CDR3 in amino acids: CASSTGATNEKLFF. CDR3 in DNA: TGTGCCAGCAGCACAGGGGCAACTAATGAAAAACTGTTTTTT.

V usage is TRBV2 and J usage is TRBJ2-5, with D possibly matching TRBD2 (6 bases). The CDR3 contains 17 residues. Trimming left V 0 bases short and J 1 base short, with 15 bases between. Germline V CDR1 and CDR2: SNHLY, FYNNEI. The DNA for the CDR3 is TGTGCCAGCAGTGAAGCCCAGCGGGTTTTCCTCCAAGAGACCCAGTACTTC. Its translation is CASSEAQRVFLQETQYF.

This clone showed up just once. For the CDR3, the DNA is TGTGCCAGCAGCCAGGGACTAGGCGACAATGAGCAGTTCTTC. It specifies CASSQGLGDNEQFF. The chain employs TRBV9 and TRBJ2-1, with 8 bases fitting TRBD2. The CDR3 is 14 residues long. The trim removed 4 bases at V and 5 bases at J, leaving 5 bases unmatched. In germline, CDR1 is SGDLS, CDR2 YYNGEE.

The rearrangement joins TRBV7-8 to TRBJ2-1; 8 positions agree with TRBD1. The J segment lost 5 bases and the V segment lost 5 bases, leaving 11 bases of the junction unmatched. Per the germline V gene, CDR1 is SGHVS and CDR2 is FQNEAQ. The CDR3 consists of 16 residues. CDR3 DNA: TGTGCCAGCAGCCAGCGGACAGGGATTGCTAACAATGAGCAGTTCTTC. Amino acid sequence: CASSQRTGIANNEQFF. Complete variable domain (other parts from reference TRBV7-8 and TRBJ2-1): GAGVSQSPRYKVAKRGQDVALRCDPISGHVSLFWYQQALGQGPEFLTYFQNEAQLDKSGLPSDRFFAERPEGSVSTLKIQRTQQEDSAVYLCASSQRTGIANNEQFFGPGTRLTVL.

The chain is built from TRBV7-9 and TRBJ1-3, with 9 bases identical to TRBD1. Trimming removed 4 bases from V and 13 bases from J; junction bases left unmatched: 17. The CDR3 covers 16 residues. Germline V gene sequence: CDR1 SEHNR, CDR2 FQNEAQ (reference sequence). The CDR3 coding sequence is TGTGCCAGCAGCTCACGGTCCGGGACAGGGAGAATCCTTATATATTTT. This translates into CASSSRSGTGRILIYF. Filled out from reference TRBV7-9 and TRBJ1-3, the complete variable domain reads DTGVSQNPRHKITKRGQNVTFRCDPISEHNRLYWYRQTLGQGPEFLTYFQNEAQLEKSRLLSDRFSAERPKGSFSTLEIQRTEQGDSAMYLCASSSRSGTGRILIYFGEGSWLTVV.

This rearrangement joins TRBV6-2 or TRBV6-3 to TRBJ2-1, with D maybe TRBD2 (6 bases). CDR3 size: 16 residues. Germline lookup yields CDR1 MNHEY and CDR2 SVGEGT. The V and J ends lost 6 bases and 0 bases respectively, with 15 bases between them. CDR3 protein: CASSIHRGSSYNEQFF. The CDR3 bases are TGTGCCAGCAGCATACACCGGGGGAGCTCCTACAATGAGCAGTTCTTC.